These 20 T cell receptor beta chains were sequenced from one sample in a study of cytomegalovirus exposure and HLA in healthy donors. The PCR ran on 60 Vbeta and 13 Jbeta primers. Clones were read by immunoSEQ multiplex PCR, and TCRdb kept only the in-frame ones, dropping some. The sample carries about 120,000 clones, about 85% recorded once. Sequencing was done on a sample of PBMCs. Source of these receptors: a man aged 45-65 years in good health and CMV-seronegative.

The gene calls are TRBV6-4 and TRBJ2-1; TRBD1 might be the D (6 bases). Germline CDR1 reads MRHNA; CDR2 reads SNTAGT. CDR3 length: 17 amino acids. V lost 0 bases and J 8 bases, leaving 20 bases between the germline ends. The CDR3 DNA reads TGTGCCAGCAGTGACTCCCCCGGCCTAGGGGGAAGGGATGAGCAGTTCTTC. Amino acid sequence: CASSDSPGLGGRDEQFF.

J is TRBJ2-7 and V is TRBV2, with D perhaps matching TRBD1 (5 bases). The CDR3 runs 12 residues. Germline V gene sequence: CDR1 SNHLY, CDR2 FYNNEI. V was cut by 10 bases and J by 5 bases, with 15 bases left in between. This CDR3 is CAMKGLGNEQYF. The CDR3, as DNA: TGTGCCATGAAGGGGCTAGGCAACGAGCAGTACTTC.

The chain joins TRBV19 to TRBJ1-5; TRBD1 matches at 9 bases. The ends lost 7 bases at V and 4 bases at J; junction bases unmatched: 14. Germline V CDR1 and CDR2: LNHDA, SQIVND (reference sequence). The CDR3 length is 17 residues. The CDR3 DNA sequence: TGTGCCAGTAACAATAACCCTCGACAGGGGGTAAATCAGCCCCAGCATTTT. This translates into CASNNNPRQGVNQPQHF.

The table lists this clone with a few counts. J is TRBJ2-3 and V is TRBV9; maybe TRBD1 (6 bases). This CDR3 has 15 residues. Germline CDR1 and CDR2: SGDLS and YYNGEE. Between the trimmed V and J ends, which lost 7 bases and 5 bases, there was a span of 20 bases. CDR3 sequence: CASCSGHHPGDTQYF. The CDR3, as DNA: TGTGCCAGCTGCTCGGGACATCACCCAGGAGATACGCAGTATTTT.

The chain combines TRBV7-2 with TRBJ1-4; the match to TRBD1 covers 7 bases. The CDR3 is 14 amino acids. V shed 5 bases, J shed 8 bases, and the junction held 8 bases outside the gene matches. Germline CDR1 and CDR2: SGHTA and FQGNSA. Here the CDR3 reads CASSLRQGGEKLFF. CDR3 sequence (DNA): TGTGCCAGCAGCCTACGACAGGGTGGAGAAAAACTGTTTTTT. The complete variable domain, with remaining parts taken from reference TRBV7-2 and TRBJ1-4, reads GAGVSQSPSNKVTEKGKDVELRCDPISGHTALYWYRQSLGQGLEFLIYFQGNSAPDKSGLPSDRFSAERTGGSVSTLTIQRTQQEDSAVYLCASSLRQGGEKLFFGSGTQLSVL.

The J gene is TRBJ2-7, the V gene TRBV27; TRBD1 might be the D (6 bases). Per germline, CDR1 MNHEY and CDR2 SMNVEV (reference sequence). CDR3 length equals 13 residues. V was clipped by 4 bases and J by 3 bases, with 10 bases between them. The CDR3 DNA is TGTGCCAGCAGTTCGATACAGGGCTACGAGCAGTACTTC. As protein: CASSSIQGYEQYF.

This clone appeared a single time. The CDR3 DNA is TGTGCCAGCAGCTTAGCAGCCAATTACTACGAGCAGTACTTC. It encodes CASSLAANYYEQYF. The chain employs TRBV7-9 and TRBJ2-7; D uncertain. CDR1 and CDR2 (germline): SEHNR, FQNEAQ (reference sequence). The CDR3 extends over 14 amino acids. V was shortened by 0 bases and J by 3 bases, with 9 bases between the two germline ends.

The DNA of the CDR3 is TGTGCCAGCAGGCCCGTCCCGGGAATAGAGCAGTACTTC. It encodes CASRPVPGIEQYF. The genes are TRBV7-9 and TRBJ2-7, with D possibly matching TRBD2 (5 bases). The CDR3 loop spans 13 amino acids. CDR1 is SEHNR, CDR2 FQNEAQ, per germline (reference sequence). Trimming removed 6 bases from V and 7 bases from J, with 16 bases in between.

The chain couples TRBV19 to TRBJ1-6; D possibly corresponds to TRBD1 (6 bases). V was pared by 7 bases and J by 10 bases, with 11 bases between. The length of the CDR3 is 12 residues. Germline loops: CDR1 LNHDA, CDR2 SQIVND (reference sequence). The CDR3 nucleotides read TGTGCCAGTACCCCAGGGGAGTCACCCCTCCACTTT. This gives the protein CASTPGESPLHF.

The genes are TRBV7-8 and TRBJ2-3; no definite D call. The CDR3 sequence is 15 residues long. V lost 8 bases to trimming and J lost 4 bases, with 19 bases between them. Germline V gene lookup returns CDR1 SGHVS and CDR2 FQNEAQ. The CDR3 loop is CASAPSRRRADTQYF. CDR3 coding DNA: TGTGCCAGCGCCCCGTCGAGGAGACGGGCAGATACGCAGTATTTT.

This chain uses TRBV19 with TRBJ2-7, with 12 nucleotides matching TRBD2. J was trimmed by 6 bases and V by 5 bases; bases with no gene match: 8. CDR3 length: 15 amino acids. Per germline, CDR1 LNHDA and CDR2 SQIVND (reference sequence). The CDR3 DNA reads TGTGCCAGTAGTGCCCGGACTAGCGGGGTTGGCGAGCAGTACTTC. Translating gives CASSARTSGVGEQYF.

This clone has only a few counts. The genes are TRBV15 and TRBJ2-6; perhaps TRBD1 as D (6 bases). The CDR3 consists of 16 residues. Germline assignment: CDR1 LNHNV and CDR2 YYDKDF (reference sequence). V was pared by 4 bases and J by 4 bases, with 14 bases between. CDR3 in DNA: TGTGCCACCAGCATCCTCAGGGGTGAAGGGGCCAACGTCCTGACTTTC. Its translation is CATSILRGEGANVLTF.

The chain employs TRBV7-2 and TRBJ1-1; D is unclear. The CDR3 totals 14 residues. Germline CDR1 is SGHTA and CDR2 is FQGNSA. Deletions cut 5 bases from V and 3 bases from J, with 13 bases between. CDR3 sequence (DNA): TGTGCCAGCAGCAGCCCTGGTAGTTACACTGAAGCTTTCTTT. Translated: CASSSPGSYTEAFF.

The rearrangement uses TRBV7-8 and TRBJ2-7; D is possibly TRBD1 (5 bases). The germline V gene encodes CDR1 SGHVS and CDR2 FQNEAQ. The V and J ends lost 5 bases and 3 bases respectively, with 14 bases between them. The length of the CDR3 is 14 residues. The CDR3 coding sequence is TGTGCCAGCAGCCCGACCGGGCAGGGCTACGAGCAGTACTTC. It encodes CASSPTGQGYEQYF.

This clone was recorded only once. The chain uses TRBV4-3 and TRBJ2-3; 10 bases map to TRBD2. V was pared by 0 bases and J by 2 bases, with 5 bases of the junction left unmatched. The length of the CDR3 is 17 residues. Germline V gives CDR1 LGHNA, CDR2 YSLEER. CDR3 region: CASSQESSGGITDTQYF. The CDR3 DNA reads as TGCGCCAGCAGCCAAGAGAGTAGCGGGGGGATCACAGATACGCAGTATTTT.

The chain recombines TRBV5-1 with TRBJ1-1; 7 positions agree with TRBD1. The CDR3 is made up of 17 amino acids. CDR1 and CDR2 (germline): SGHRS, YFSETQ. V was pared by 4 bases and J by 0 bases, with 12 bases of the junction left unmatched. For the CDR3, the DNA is TGCGCCAGCAGCGCACCTTTGGACAGGTCCATGAACACTGAAGCTTTCTTT. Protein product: CASSAPLDRSMNTEAFF.

CDR3 region: CASSAGTGETYEQYF. Here the CDR3 DNA reads TGTGCCAGCAGTGCTGGGACAGGGGAAACCTACGAGCAGTACTTC. V usage is TRBV6-4 and J usage is TRBJ2-7; 10 nucleotides line up with TRBD1. The CDR3 consists of 15 residues. The J segment lost 2 bases and the V segment lost 4 bases, leaving 5 bases of the junction unmatched. Germline lookup yields CDR1 MRHNA and CDR2 SNTAGT.

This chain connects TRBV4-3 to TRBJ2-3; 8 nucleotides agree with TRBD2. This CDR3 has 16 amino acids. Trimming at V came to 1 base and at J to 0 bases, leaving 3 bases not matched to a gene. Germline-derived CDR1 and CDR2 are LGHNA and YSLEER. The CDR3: CASSQVPSGSTDTQYF. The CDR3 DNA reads TGCGCCAGCAGCCAAGTACCTAGCGGGAGCACAGATACGCAGTATTTT.

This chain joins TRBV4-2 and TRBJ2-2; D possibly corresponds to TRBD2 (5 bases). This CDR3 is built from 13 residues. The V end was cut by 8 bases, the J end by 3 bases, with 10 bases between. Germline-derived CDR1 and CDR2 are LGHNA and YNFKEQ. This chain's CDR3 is CASGRPDTGELFF. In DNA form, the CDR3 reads TGTGCCAGCGGGAGACCGGACACCGGGGAGCTGTTTTTT.

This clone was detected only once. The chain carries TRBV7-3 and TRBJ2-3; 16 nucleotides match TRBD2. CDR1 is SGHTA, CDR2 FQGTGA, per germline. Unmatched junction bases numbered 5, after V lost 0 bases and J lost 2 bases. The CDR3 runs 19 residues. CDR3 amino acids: CASSLTGTSGRVSTDTQYF. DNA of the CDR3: TGTGCCAGCAGCTTAACCGGGACTAGCGGGAGGGTTTCCACAGATACGCAGTATTTT.